This T cell receptor (beta chain) is drawn from a study of OX40 agonist ivuxolimab in advanced cancers. On the study more broadly: Antecedent anti-PD-1, anti-PD-L1 or anti-CTLA-4 therapy was permissible, with under 50% having received some.

V lost 8 bases, J lost 0 bases, and 14 bases lay in between. Germline CDR1 reads LNHDA; CDR2 reads SQIVND (reference sequence). This CDR3 spans 15 amino acids. A remark on this clone: The antigen remains undetermined.

Points from the study as a whole: CD8+ T cells showed, on average, more clonal expansion than CD4+ cells.

Profiled with immunoSEQ multiplex PCR; TCRdb holds only in-frame clones, not every one. This sample yields 40,000 or so clones, of which 65% to 85% are seen a single time; approximately 5.1% belongs to the top ten. The chain combines TRBV19 with TRBJ2-1; D is unclear. The receptor was derived from an adult with an advanced solid tumor such as melanoma, head and neck, liver or kidney cancer. The specimen was CD4+ or CD8+ T cells sorted from blood, collected in a trial of the OX40 agonist ivuxolimab. The CDR3 sequence is CASGWSRYSYNEQFF. Here the CDR3 DNA reads TGTGCCAGTGGGTGGAGCCGCTACTCCTACAATGAGCAGTTCTTC.